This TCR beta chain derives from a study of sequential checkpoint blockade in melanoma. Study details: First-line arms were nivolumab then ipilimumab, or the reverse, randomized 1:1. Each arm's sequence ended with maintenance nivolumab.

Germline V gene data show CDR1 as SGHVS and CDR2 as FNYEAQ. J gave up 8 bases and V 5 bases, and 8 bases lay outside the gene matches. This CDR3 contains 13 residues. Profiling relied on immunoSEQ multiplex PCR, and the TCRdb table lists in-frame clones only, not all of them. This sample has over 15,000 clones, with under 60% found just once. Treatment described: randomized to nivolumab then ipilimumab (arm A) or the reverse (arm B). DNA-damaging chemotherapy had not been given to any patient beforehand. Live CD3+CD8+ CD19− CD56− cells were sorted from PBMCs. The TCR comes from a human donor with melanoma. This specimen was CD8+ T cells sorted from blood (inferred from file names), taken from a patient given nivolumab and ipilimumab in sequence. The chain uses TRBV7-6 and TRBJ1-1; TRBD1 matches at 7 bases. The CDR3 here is CASSPRTGVEAFF. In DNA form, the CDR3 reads TGTGCCAGCAGCCCCAGGACAGGCGTCGAAGCTTTCTTT.